Sequencing of this T cell receptor beta chain was carried out in a study of cytomegalovirus exposure and HLA in healthy donors (dated by TCRdb to the late 2010s). For context, the study as a whole: An earlier analysis of approximately 590 of the donors reported 250 to 300 Gb of sequence data and 100 million to 130 million unique TCR beta sequences from about 179 million T cells. An early release covering approximately 600 HLA-typed donors comprised about 300 gigabases of sequencing data and approximately 85 million unique TCR sequences. Of the approximately 400 genotyped donors, approximately 80% were placed in the genetic ancestry cluster associated with self-reported Caucasian donors. The study aimed to test whether cataloging public T cell receptors could reveal signatures of past pathogen exposure. The study profiled the T cell repertoires of about 640 subjects by immunosequencing and related them to cytomegalovirus serostatus. Besides the first cohort of under 700 subjects, a separate validation cohort made up of 120 different subjects was used. To predict cytomegalovirus infection status, the study brought together high-throughput TCR immunosequencing, statistical association of individual TCRs with disease status, and machine learning. A later analysis re-analyzed previously published TCR beta repertoires from about 600 donors and added high-resolution HLA genotyping to study TCR occurrence patterns. Rather than using new phenotypic data, the later analysis identified candidate immune exposures from TCR beta sequences and from how often those sequences occurred across donors. An earlier analysis of several hundred of the donors applied high-throughput TCR beta sequencing to assess whether each TCR beta V gene segment acted as functional or pseudogenic. Donor age, sex, ethnicity and CMV serostatus were compiled together with the repertoire data. In a later genetic analysis, genome-wide SNP genotypes for about three fifths of the 666 donors were used, and that subset was treated as a discovery cohort. Every discovery cohort repertoire had been produced on one sequencing platform. HLA typing included class I and class II loci at four-digit resolution. The number of typed donors differed by locus: roughly 620-630 for A, B, C, DRB1 and DQB1; approximately 520 for DQA1; 606 for DPA1; and some 430 for DPB1. Roughly five DR-DQ haplotypes were handled as single units for association and clustering, since linkage in the cohort was strong. Across some 400 genotyped donors of the cohort, an average of about 220,000 unique TCR beta nucleotide sequences per donor were sequenced, and 15% to 20% of those sequences were non-productive. What the work shows at the level of the full study, not this receptor alone: Strong co-occurrence of HLA alleles, especially DR and DQ, made assigning TCR associations to individual alleles difficult. In this cohort, only TCR beta chains were sequenced, and detectable features were limited by the absence of alpha or paired-chain data. In a later analysis, HLA-associated TCR beta chains showed more clonal expansion and lower generation probabilities than non-associated chains that were equally common. In a later genetic analysis, fewer N-insertions in productive TCRs were reported among donors in an Asian-associated ancestry cluster than the roughly 700-donor mean. Immune exposure information for the cohort was limited to CMV serostatus. Most TCR sequences were seen in very few donors, while some public TCRs were found in many individuals. About 15 rarely observed V segments, including chromosome 9 orphons, were excluded from the earlier analysis of just under 600 of the donors because counts were too low. A later analysis associated about 17,000 TCR beta sequences with specific HLA alleles at a false discovery rate of 0.05. The presence/absence analyses assumed that sequencing depth was roughly uniform across donors, and that assumption may not be true. Several of the top co-occurrence clusters appeared to be linked to parvovirus B19, influenza, CMV and Epstein-Barr virus, according to a later analysis. It was suggested by the authors that the approach could potentially be generalized to other disease states and immunological phenotypes. Because the 87-base-pair reads could not distinguish some IMGT-functional V segments, including TRBV6-2 and TRBV6-3, those segments were excluded. According to a later analysis, TCR association rates differed among HLA loci, with DRB1 alleles showing the most associated TCRs and HLA-C alleles showing the fewest. Broadly in line with IMGT annotations, most TCR beta V segments showed up in productive rearrangements about 87% or about 30% of the time in an earlier analysis of some 590 of the donors. The sequencing pipeline was judged likely to have produced a cluster of highly shared sequence variants as a technical artifact. Most CMV-associated TCR beta chains appeared to be HLA-restricted in a later analysis, and the HLA associations seemed to be driven largely by CMV exposure. A further reported finding was that TCR beta sequences accurately predicted the HLA-A and HLA-B alleles for most subjects in the first cohort. Because HLA typing was missing for some donors at each locus, association tests included only the typed subset. In vitro tests confirmed that a few of the cytomegalovirus-associated TCR beta chains recognize cytomegalovirus antigens. The classifier was reported to diagnose cytomegalovirus status with high specificity and sensitivity in both the original and validation cohorts. In the study, about 150 TCR beta chains were listed as associated with cytomegalovirus. An association between a missense DCLRE1C variant and V-gene and J-gene trimming of TCR beta chains was found in a later genetic analysis and replicated in an independent cohort. Correlated functional status among segregating V segments might be attributable to linkage disequilibrium, but an unknown experimental factor could not be ruled out.

Preparation of the library involved the immunoSEQ multiplex PCR assay. The multiplex PCR relied on a mix of 60 forward primers for TCR Vbeta segments and 13 reverse primers for TCR Jbeta segments. The CDR3 region of rearranged TCR beta genes was amplified from genomic DNA by a multiplex PCR assay. The Illumina HiSeq System was used to sequence the amplified TCR beta libraries as 87-base-pair reads. Under the source paper's analysis protocol: A later analysis counted about 76 million unique TCR beta chains across the 500 to 850 repertoires, and 10 million to 11 million of these chains were shared by at least two donors. Raw reads were error-corrected and collapsed into unique sequences by a nearest-neighbor algorithm in which closely related sequences were merged to remove PCR and sequencing errors. V, D and J gene segments were assigned by aligning CDR3 sequences to IMGT reference sequences. Each retained sequence needed at least a six-nucleotide match to both a V gene segment and a J gene segment. Rearrangements were classified as productive when the CDR3 lacked stop codons and remained in frame with V and J, and all other rearrangements were classified as non-productive. CDR3 was defined according to IMGT convention as the region running from the second conserved V-encoded cysteine to the conserved J-encoded phenylalanine. The earlier analysis of fewer than 750 of the donors excluded sequences that lacked an unambiguous match to a single V gene segment. An earlier analysis of fewer than 650 of the donors classified V segments as functional when productive rearrangements were above 56.7% and as segregating when the standard deviation between donors was above 5%. A statistical classification framework was built to diagnose cytomegalovirus status from the catalog of TCR beta chain sequences. V and J gene assignment, in a later analysis, came from comparing TCR nucleotide sequences with IMGT/GENE-DB human TR gene sequences. Using the TCRdist pipeline, a later analysis assigned CDR3 sequences along with most-parsimonious VDJ recombination scenarios. In a later analysis, each TCR beta chain was defined by its CDR3 amino acid sequence together with its V-gene family, and reads lacking a unique V-gene family were excluded. In a later analysis, some 600 highly shared, low-generation-probability nucleotide sequences were removed to address suspected cross-contamination and a sequencing artifact. In a later analysis, a clonal expansion index for each public chain was calculated from normalized within-repertoire ranks of inferred template counts. Generation probabilities in a later analysis came from a VDJ recombination model fitted to out-of-frame rearrangements, and those results were checked against IGoR. A later analysis scored TCR-TCR, TCR-HLA and TCR-CMV co-occurrence with hypergeometric tests, applying a repertoire-size bias correction to TCR pairs. In a later analysis, false discovery rates were estimated by permuting HLA or CMV assignments 20 times. In a later analysis, co-occurring TCRs were grouped using DBSCAN, with TCRdist sequence similarity added in when clustering inside HLA-allele-positive subsets. Co-occurrence clustering excluded repertoires with fewer than 30,000 or more than 120,000 public chains, plus five with anomalous nucleotide sharing. What TCRdb holds here is the immuneACCESS table cut down to in-frame rearrangements. Part of the clones is not present; checked against another copy, under half of the missing clones reflect an unresolved V gene, and the others are unexplained. Clone size and the V and J calls come from that table; the DNA yielded D and trimming. The sample data list tens of thousands of clones, and just over 65% of these were observed just once. The ten largest clones take up under 2.5% of the sample.

On this clone itself: Its cognate antigen has yet to be identified. Base qualities are not provided; no much larger clone lies one nucleotide away.

In total, 500 to 700 healthy bone marrow donors made up the cohort. All cohort members were sampled while nominally healthy, although unrecorded immune exposures were likely present. The donor tested CMV seronegative, placing the donor among the 300 to 400 seronegative members of the cohort. Every donor gave a peripheral blood sample, and the peripheral blood mononuclear cells from that sample were used for TCR beta sequencing. The Qiagen DNeasy Blood Extraction Kit was used to extract genomic DNA from the blood cell samples. CDR1 and CDR2, per the germline V gene (reference sequence), are GTSNPN and SVGIG. The trim is 0 bases for V and 6 bases for J, with a gap of 11 bases between the germline ends. There are 13 amino acids in the CDR3, from cysteine to phenylalanine inclusive. The DNA shown is the 39-base CDR3, in frame from base 1.

Sequencing used PBMCs. The sequence derives from a man aged 25 to 45 in good health and CMV-seronegative. The rearrangement combines TRBV30 with TRBJ1-1; TRBD1 is a possible D gene, resting on 6 matching bases. The CDR3 amino acid sequence is: CAWSVSGVAEAFF. The bases read TGTGCCTGGAGTGTGTCAGGGGTAGCTGAAGCTTTCTTT.